The rows below give T cell receptor beta chains drawn from one sample of a study of T cells in Graves' hyperthyroidism and ophthalmopathy. TCRdb re-called the multiplex PCR reads with MiXCR, one entry per CDR3 protein. The data hold about 690,000 distinct CDR3 sequences, with approximately 15% observed a single time. The sequenced sample consisted of blood. Source of these receptors: a man between 50 and 59 years old with Graves' hyperthyroidism. Each CDR3 is given with its conserved first and last residue. Only part of the rows carry a size: once, few, many, or a class if the clone is expanded.

TRBJ2-3	TRBV3-1	many	CASSQGTSGRIDTQYF
TRBJ2-2	TRBV19	many	CASSMASGSAGELFF
TRBJ2-3	TRBV20-1	many	CSARVTSGTTSTDTQYF
TRBJ2-5	TRBV7-2	many	CASSLEAGRETQYF
TRBJ1-4	TRBV6-1	.	CASAPGANNEKLFF
TRBJ2-5	TRBV6-2/TRBV6-3	.	CASDGGGTQETQYF
TRBJ2-7	TRBV12-3/TRBV12-4	many	CASSTGGLEQYF
TRBJ2-7	TRBV28	many	CASSLFRATGEQYF
TRBJ1-1	TRBV28	many	CASRGGGQVGTEAFF
TRBJ2-5	TRBV20-1	few	CSARGSGSKETQYF
TRBJ2-6	TRBV6-2/TRBV6-3	.	CASKGRDGDSGANALTF
TRBJ1-1	TRBV18	.	CASSIQDTEAFF
TRBJ2-1	TRBV5-1	few	CASSPDSTYNEQFF
TRBJ2-1	TRBV20-1	.	CSARDVGGSTYNEQFF
TRBJ2-7	TRBV9	.	CAGSDSGRDEEQYF
TRBJ2-2	TRBV29-1	few	CSVEGKTSNTGELFF
TRBJ2-1	TRBV28	many	CASRSGGSYNEQFF
TRBJ2-5	TRBV28	many	CASSPPSTETQYF
TRBJ1-1	TRBV11-2	few	CASSGRGGLNTEAFF
TRBJ1-3	TRBV30	.	CAWSWGQLNTIYF
TRBJ1-5	TRBV4-1	.	CASSQIGRGRNQRQHF
TRBJ2-1	TRBV18	many	CASSPSAGPFNEQFF
TRBJ1-1	TRBV12-3/TRBV12-4	.	CASTRTGGVGTEAFF
TRBJ2-3	TRBV5-1	many	CASSLGVSGSSTDTQYF
TRBJ1-5	TRBV6-6	.	CASSYGVVQPQHF
TRBJ2-2	TRBV7-3	few	CASSLTGTSGKRGGELFF
TRBJ2-7	TRBV7-9	few	CASSLDLGHEQYF
TRBJ2-1	TRBV7-9	many	CASSSGLAVSNEQFF
TRBJ2-3	TRBV27	many	CASSLLSYGGTDTQYF
TRBJ2-2	TRBV2	many	CASRPGLARKGELFF
TRBJ2-2	TRBV7-3	.	CASRKGASKGELFF
TRBJ2-3	TRBV7-7	.	CASSPRTGLVDTQYF
TRBJ1-1	TRBV18	few	CASSPRTGSITEAFF
TRBJ2-1	TRBV27	many	CASSRIDSYNEQFF
TRBJ2-2	TRBV7-2	.	CASSLVDGLSGELFF
TRBJ1-2	TRBV6-1	.	CASSAFYPNYGYTF
TRBJ2-2	TRBV7-9	.	CASSLVASGKTGELFF
TRBJ1-3	TRBV30	.	CAWSVIGGARGNTIYF
TRBJ2-7	TRBV2	many	CASFAREQYF
TRBJ1-2	TRBV20-1	.	CSARADRGVGYTF
TRBJ1-5	TRBV6-2/TRBV6-3	.	CASSYGILQHF
TRBJ2-7	TRBV11-2	many	CASSVTSASYEQYF